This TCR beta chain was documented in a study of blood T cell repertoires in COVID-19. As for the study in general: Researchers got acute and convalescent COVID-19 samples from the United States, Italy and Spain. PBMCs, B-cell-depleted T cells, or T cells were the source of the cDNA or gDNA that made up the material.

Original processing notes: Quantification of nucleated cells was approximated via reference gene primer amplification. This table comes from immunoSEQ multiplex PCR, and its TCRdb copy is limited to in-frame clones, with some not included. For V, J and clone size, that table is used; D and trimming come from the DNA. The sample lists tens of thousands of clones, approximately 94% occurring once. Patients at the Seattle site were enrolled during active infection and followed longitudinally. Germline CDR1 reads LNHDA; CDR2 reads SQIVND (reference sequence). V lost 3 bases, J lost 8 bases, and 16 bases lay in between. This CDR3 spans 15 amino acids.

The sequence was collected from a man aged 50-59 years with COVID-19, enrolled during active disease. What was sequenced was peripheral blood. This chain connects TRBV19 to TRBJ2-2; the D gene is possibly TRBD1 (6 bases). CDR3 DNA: TGTGCCAGTAGTATGGAACAGGGACGGTCTGGGGAGCTGTTTTTT. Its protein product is CASSMEQGRSGELFF.